In its sample, the clone carrying this T cell receptor beta chain was seen many times. Its antigen remains unknown. The data belong to a study of metastatic and nonmetastatic thyroid tumors. For the study at large: From malignant and benign thyroid patients, repertoires in blood and in tumor or nodule tissue were compared.

Germline lookup yields CDR1 LNHDA and CDR2 SQIVND (reference sequence). V was trimmed by 6 bases and J by 8 bases, leaving 22 bases between them. The CDR3 spans 15 residues. Study-level findings and limits: Within blood and tumor, benign nodules reportedly had significantly lower TCR beta diversity than malignant thyroid tumors did.

Original methodology: In papillary thyroid cancer, a distant-metastasis classifier was built using CDR3 differences across clinicopathological groups. Using MiXCR, TCRdb re-called clones from the PCR reads. None of the V and J calls come from the authors' own analysis; TCRdb made them. The sample records about 30,000 clones, 20% to 30% being singletons. All patients were treatment-naive before thyroid surgery. This TCR derives from a female donor with papillary thyroid cancer or a benign thyroid nodule (not recorded which). Some clones in this sample may be carry-over from other donors' samples. Sequencing was done on a sample of blood. V usage is TRBV19 and J usage is TRBJ1-2; D is unresolved. The CDR3 DNA follows: TGTGCCAGTAGAAATATAGGCGGCCCTCCCAGCGGCTACACCTTC. The encoded protein is CASRNIGGPPSGYTF.